The next 10 T cell receptor beta chains were all read from a single sample in a study of spatial heterogeneity in lung cancer (dated by TCRdb to the late 2010s). What the research found in general, with its limitations: The tumor nonsynonymous mutation count correlated with the number of expanded alpha and beta TCRs within the tumor.

The library was made by 5' RACE. TCRdb records NextSeq 500 as the sequencer. TCRdb trimmed public reads at Q25 via fastp, called clones via MiXCR and kept in-frame beta chains. Identical CDR3 proteins give one entry, which carries the most common genes and DNA. The table for this sample lists 10,000 to 12,000 distinct CDR3 sequences; roughly 10% of them were counted only once. The ten biggest clones cover roughly 14% of the sample. These receptors' antigens are unknown. Interpreted using the paper, the time point label stands for: sample taken at primary tumor resection. The sequences come from lung tumor tissue, collected at surgery. These receptors all stem from a female donor with early-stage non-small cell lung cancer.

At least ten counts were recorded for this clonotype. The chain couples TRBV20-1 to TRBJ2-7, with TRBD2 identical over 8 bases. The CDR3 loop spans 15 amino acids. Germline loops: CDR1 DFQATT, CDR2 SNEGSKA (reference sequence). V trimming: 4 bases; J trimming: 5 bases; junction bases outside the gene matches: 13. CDR3 in DNA: TGCAGTGCTACCGCCCTTGAGCGGGAGCACGACGAGCAGTACTTC. The encoded protein is CSATALEREHDEQYF.

The chain joins TRBV7-9 to TRBJ1-2; 7 nucleotides line up with TRBD1. CDR1 is SEHNR and CDR2 is FQNEAQ in the germline V gene (reference sequence). V gave up 1 base and J gave up 3 bases; unmatched junction bases: 5. This CDR3 has 15 amino acids. The CDR3 here is CASSLEQGRHYGYTF. DNA for the CDR3: TGTGCCAGCAGCTTAGAACAGGGGCGCCACTATGGCTACACCTTC. The whole variable domain, filled in from reference TRBV7-9 and TRBJ1-2, reads DTGVSQNPRHKITKRGQNVTFRCDPISEHNRLYWYRQTLGQGPEFLTYFQNEAQLEKSRLLSDRFSAERPKGSFSTLEIQRTEQGDSAMYLCASSLEQGRHYGYTFGSGTRLTVV.

This clonotype showed up many times. J is TRBJ1-5 and V is TRBV6-5; TRBD1 might be the D (5 bases). Germline CDR1 is MNHEY and CDR2 is SVGAGI. The CDR3 runs 14 residues. Trimming took 0 bases from V and 7 from J, leaving 10 bases between them. This CDR3 reads CASSYSRAGQPQHF. The CDR3, as DNA: TGTGCCAGCAGTTACTCAAGGGCAGGGCAGCCCCAGCATTTT.

The CDR3 DNA follows: TGTGCCAGTAGTGAGGCCGGGGAGCTGTTTTTT. This codes for CASSEAGELFF. The chain links TRBV19 to TRBJ2-2; D not resolved. CDR1 and CDR2 from the germline V gene are LNHDA and SQIVND (reference sequence). The CDR3 has 11 residues. The ends were cut back, 5 bases at V and 6 bases at J, with 4 bases in the middle.

At least ten counts were recorded for this clonotype. The gene calls are TRBV6-1 and TRBJ2-7; D not resolved. Trimming pared 1 base from V and 2 bases from J, leaving 6 bases between. The CDR3 has 13 residues. CDR1 MNHNS and CDR2 SASEGT come from the germline V gene. As DNA, the CDR3 is TGTGCCAGCAGTGAAGTCCCCACCTACGAGCAGTACTTC. Its translation: CASSEVPTYEQYF.

This clonotype appeared many times. The rearrangement uses TRBV7-6 and TRBJ1-4, with D hard to call. This CDR3 region has 18 residues. Trimming took off 5 bases at V and 1 base at J, with 20 bases between the two ends. Germline lookup yields CDR1 SGHVS and CDR2 FNYEAQ. The CDR3 is CASSPQGRVGRTNEKLFF. As DNA, the CDR3 is TGTGCCAGCAGCCCTCAAGGTCGGGTTGGGAGAACTAATGAAAAACTGTTTTTT.

This chain joins TRBV11-2 and TRBJ2-4, with TRBD1 as a possible D gene (5 bases). The ends were cut back, 5 bases at V and 7 bases at J, with 12 bases in the middle. Germline assignment: CDR1 SGHAT and CDR2 FQNNGV. This CDR3 comprises 13 residues. The CDR3 region is CASSQDSFNIQYF. In nucleotides, the CDR3 is TGTGCCAGCAGCCAAGACAGCTTTAACATTCAGTACTTC.

This sequence joins TRBV29-1 and TRBJ2-3, with D possibly being TRBD1 (6 bases). Germline CDR1 is SQVTM and CDR2 is ANQGSEA. Trimming removed 2 bases at V and 10 bases at J, with 16 bases between. The length of the CDR3 is 13 residues. DNA for the CDR3: TGCAGCGTTGAACGTCAGGGGACCCCTCCGCAGTATTTT. It is translated as CSVERQGTPPQYF.

By share of the sample, this clonotype is medium-sized. The J gene is TRBJ1-1, the V gene TRBV5-1; 8 bases are a match to TRBD1. The junction had 6 bases not matched to a gene; V was cut back by 4 bases and J by 7 bases. Germline V gene sequence: CDR1 SGHRS, CDR2 YFSETQ. CDR3 size: 13 residues. CDR3 loop: CASSPNRGDEAFF. DNA for the CDR3: TGCGCCAGCAGCCCCAACAGGGGGGATGAAGCTTTCTTT.

In its sample, this clonotype is medium-sized. J is TRBJ2-5 and V is TRBV24-1, with D tentatively TRBD2 (6 bases). CDR3 size: 15 residues. V was shortened by 1 base and J by 3 bases, with 11 bases between the two germline ends. Germline CDR1 reads KGHDR; CDR2 reads SFDVKD. The CDR3 sequence: CATSDFRGAKETQYF. DNA for the CDR3: TGTGCCACCAGTGATTTTCGCGGGGCCAAAGAGACCCAGTACTTC.